The rows below give T cell receptor beta chains drawn from one sample of a study of blood T cell repertoires in COVID-19. The table came from immunoSEQ multiplex PCR; TCRdb's copy has only in-frame clones and leaves some out. The sample includes 200,000 to 300,000 clones, roughly 88% of them seen just once. Sample: PBMCs or T cells enriched from blood (not recorded which). The receptors come from a woman between 35 and 50 years old who had been exposed to COVID-19. The CDR3 runs from the conserved cysteine through the conserved F or W. Fields, in order: clone size, V gene, D gene, J gene, CDR3 protein, CDR3 DNA. The D gene is left open where the match is weak. Clone size appears in some rows only: once, few, many, or a class for an expanded clone.

NA,TRBV6-8,NA,TRBJ1-2,CASSDNNYGYTF,TGTGCCAGCAGTGACAATAACTATGGCTACACCTTC
NA,TRBV19,TRBD2,TRBJ2-1,CASSIDLGGRPSYNEQFF,TGTGCCAGTAGTATAGATCTGGGCGGGAGGCCCTCCTACAATGAGCAGTTCTTC
NA,TRBV7-2,TRBD1,TRBJ2-3,CASSSRQGPDTQYF,TGTGCCAGCAGCTCAAGACAGGGTCCAGATACGCAGTATTTT
NA,TRBV9,TRBD2,TRBJ2-3,CASSVGFSGGYTDTQYF,TGTGCCAGCAGCGTAGGTTTTAGCGGGGGGTACACAGATACGCAGTATTTT
few,TRBV30,TRBD1,TRBJ1-1,CAWNPGQGRTEAFF,TGTGCCTGGAACCCGGGACAGGGCCGAACTGAAGCTTTCTTT
NA,TRBV14,NA,TRBJ2-1,CASSPSRGMGSYNEQFF,TGTGCCAGCAGCCCATCTAGGGGCATGGGCTCCTACAATGAGCAGTTCTTC
once,TRBV24-1,TRBD1,TRBJ2-1,CATSDLGDRVKNEQFF,TGTGCCACCAGTGACCTGGGGGACAGGGTAAAAAATGAGCAGTTCTTC
NA,TRBV7-2,TRBD1,TRBJ2-1,CASSFQDRINNEQFF,TGTGCCAGCAGCTTCCAGGACAGGATAAACAATGAGCAGTTCTTC
NA,TRBV11-2,NA,TRBJ2-7,CASTDVGAEQYF,TGTGCCAGCACCGATGTGGGAGCCGAGCAGTACTTC
NA,TRBV15,TRBD1,TRBJ1-5,CATRPTGANNQPQHF,TGTGCCACCAGACCGACAGGGGCAAACAATCAGCCCCAGCATTTT
NA,TRBV19,TRBD2,TRBJ2-3,CASREGLAGVDTQYF,TGTGCCAGTAGGGAGGGACTAGCGGGGGTAGATACGCAGTATTTT
NA,TRBV4-1,NA,TRBJ2-1,CASRDPLGGYNEQFF,TGCGCCAGCAGAGACCCCCTAGGAGGGTACAATGAGCAGTTCTTC